A single sample is the source of the 27 T cell receptor beta chains below, sequenced in a study of T cell responses to AZD1222 COVID-19 vaccine. Libraries were prepared by immunoSEQ multiplex PCR; TCRdb keeps only in-frame clonotypes and omits some of them. The table records 90,000 to 150,000 clones, around nine tenths of them present only once. The input for sequencing was peripheral blood, taken on day 0 of AZD1222 vaccination. The receptors derive from an adult in good health.

This chain uses TRBV6-5 with TRBJ2-5; 7 bases map to TRBD2. Germline V gene data show CDR1 as MNHEY and CDR2 as SVGAGI. The CDR3 length is 12 residues. With V trimmed by 11 bases and J by 5 bases, 8 bases remained unmatched. The CDR3 DNA sequence: TGTGCCGCCGCCTTGGGAGGGGAGACCCAGTACTTC. Its translation: CAAALGGETQYF.

The V gene is TRBV3-1 (or the pseudogene TRBV3-2), the J gene TRBJ2-1, with unresolved D. Germline V gene lookup returns CDR1 LGHDT and CDR2 YNNKEL (reference sequence). The V end lost 3 bases, the J end lost 2 bases, and 11 bases lay between the germline ends. The CDR3 runs to 15 residues. Here the CDR3 DNA reads TGTGCCAGCAGCCAGGAGAGTCAACCCTACAATGAGCAGTTCTTC. Its protein product is CASSQESQPYNEQFF.

The chain couples TRBV10-3 to TRBJ1-5; D perhaps matches TRBD1 (6 bases). Trimming cost V 8 bases and J 5 bases, with 10 bases left between them. The CDR3 is made up of 12 amino acids. Germline V gene data show CDR1 as ENHRY and CDR2 as SYGVKD. The CDR3 DNA reads TGTGCCATCGGGGACATCGATCAGCCCCAGCATTTT. It codes for CAIGDIDQPQHF.

The rearrangement joins TRBV2 to TRBJ2-1, with 15 bases identical to TRBD2. The CDR3 runs 15 residues. The V gene's germline CDR1 is SNHLY and CDR2 FYNNEI. J was trimmed by 9 bases and V by 4 bases; bases with no gene match: 4. Here the CDR3 DNA reads TGTGCCAGCAGTGGTGGACTAGCGGGAGGGAGTGAGCAGTTCTTC. As protein: CASSGGLAGGSEQFF.

Written as DNA, the CDR3 is TGCAGCGTGGCCAGCGGGAGGGCCCCCCATGAGCAGTTCTTC. Amino acids: CSVASGRAPHEQFF. The chain carries TRBV29-1 and TRBJ2-1; 10 bases are a match to TRBD2. The V segment lost 6 bases and the J segment 8 bases; nucleotides outside the gene matches: 10. The CDR3 loop spans 14 amino acids. Germline V gene lookup returns CDR1 SQVTM and CDR2 ANQGSEA.

The chain has TRBV7-8 and TRBJ1-5, with D perhaps matching TRBD1 (6 bases). Trimming shortened V by 5 bases and J by 3 bases, and 11 bases separated the two germline ends. The CDR3 is 14 residues long. Germline V gene sequence: CDR1 SGHVS, CDR2 FQNEAQ. This CDR3 reads CASSLGGFNQPQHF. For the CDR3, the DNA is TGTGCCAGCAGCCTAGGGGGGTTCAATCAGCCCCAGCATTTT.

The chain joins TRBV3-1 (or the pseudogene TRBV3-2) to TRBJ2-7; D may be TRBD1 (6 bases). The CDR3 sequence is 14 residues long. V was clipped by 2 bases and J by 3 bases, with 11 bases between them. CDR1 and CDR2 from the germline V gene are LGHDT and YNNKEL (reference sequence). This CDR3 reads CASSQSIQGYEQYF. DNA for the CDR3: TGTGCCAGCAGCCAAAGTATACAGGGCTACGAGCAGTACTTC.

The table lists this clone with a few counts. V and J are TRBV5-4 and TRBJ2-2, with TRBD2 matching 11 bases. The CDR3 is 16 amino acids. Germline CDR1 reads SGHNT; CDR2 reads YYREEE (reference sequence). V dropped 2 bases and J dropped 5; count of bases not matched to a gene: 5. Written as DNA, the CDR3 is TGTGCCAGCAGCTTCTATAGCGGGAGGGGTACCGGGGAGCTGTTTTTT. Its protein product is CASSFYSGRGTGELFF.

This clone was counted only a few times. This sequence joins TRBV14 and TRBJ2-7, with 7 bases that match TRBD1. V was pared by 5 bases and J by 6 bases, with 4 bases of the junction left unmatched. Germline V gene data show CDR1 as SGHDN and CDR2 as FVKESK. The CDR3 has 12 amino acids. The CDR3 sequence: CASSSTGVEQYF. The DNA for the CDR3 is TGTGCCAGCAGCTCTACAGGGGTCGAGCAGTACTTC.

The genes are TRBV19 and TRBJ2-2; 8 positions match TRBD1. The V gene end was trimmed by 4 bases and the J gene end by 6 bases; junction bases not matched to a gene: 1. The CDR3 extends over 13 amino acids. CDR1 is LNHDA and CDR2 is SQIVND in the germline V gene (reference sequence). In nucleotides, the CDR3 is TGTGCCAGTAGTAAGACAGGGGCCGGGGAGCTGTTTTTT. Residues: CASSKTGAGELFF.

The rearrangement uses TRBV18 and TRBJ2-2; D unclear. Germline V lookup: CDR1 KGHSH, CDR2 LQKENI. Trimming removed 5 bases at V and 5 bases at J, with 3 bases between. The CDR3 spans 11 residues. The CDR3 reads CASSGTGELFF. For the CDR3, the DNA is TGTGCCAGCTCAGGAACCGGGGAGCTGTTTTTT.

This chain uses TRBV11-2 with TRBJ2-2, with D possibly called TRBD1 or TRBD2 (5 bases each). The CDR3 length is 16 residues. V was clipped by 1 base and J by 8 bases, with 17 bases between them. CDR1 is SGHAT and CDR2 is FQNNGV in the germline V gene. Written as DNA, the CDR3 is TGTGCCAGCAGCTTAGGTGGGGCGGGCCCTCAGGGGGAGCTGTTTTTT. Translation: CASSLGGAGPQGELFF.

The rearrangement joins TRBV14 to TRBJ1-1; possibly TRBD1 for D (6 bases). V lost 2 bases, J lost 3 bases, and 10 bases lay in between. CDR1 and CDR2 (germline): SGHDN, FVKESK. The CDR3 loop spans 14 amino acids. The CDR3 DNA follows: TGTGCCAGCAGCCAATGGGGGCGAGACACTGAAGCTTTCTTT. Translating it yields CASSQWGRDTEAFF.

This sequence joins TRBV28 and TRBJ1-2; D is uncertain. The CDR3 length is 15 residues. Germline V gene lookup returns CDR1 MDHEN and CDR2 SYDVKM. V was pared by 3 bases and J by 0 bases, with 11 bases between. The CDR3 DNA sequence: TGTGCCAGCAGTTTGGCACGCCAGGCTAACTATGGCTACACCTTC. Its translation: CASSLARQANYGYTF.

This clone has just one count. The chain is built from TRBV19 and TRBJ1-2; TRBD1 matches at 9 bases. The CDR3 is made up of 14 amino acids. Germline CDR1 and CDR2: LNHDA and SQIVND (reference sequence). Trimming took 5 bases from V and 7 from J; bases not matched to a gene: 8. The CDR3 region is CASSLMDRGPGYTF. The CDR3 DNA is TGTGCCAGTAGTCTGATGGACAGGGGTCCTGGCTACACCTTC. The full variable domain, its missing parts supplied by reference TRBV19 and TRBJ1-2, is DGGITQSPKYLFRKEGQNVTLSCEQNLNHDAMYWYRQDPGQGLRLIYYSQIVNDFQKGDIAEGYSVSREKKESFPLTVTSAQKNPTAFYLCASSLMDRGPGYTFGSGTRLTVV.

The rearrangement joins TRBV10-2 to TRBJ2-1; D is undetermined. V lost 7 bases and J lost 6, with 19 bases in between. The CDR3 runs 15 residues. Germline values: CDR1 WSHSY, CDR2 SAAADI. The CDR3 reads CASNRVESYGNEQFF. The CDR3 DNA follows: TGCGCCAGCAATCGGGTCGAGAGCTACGGCAATGAGCAGTTCTTC.

V usage is TRBV7-9 and J usage is TRBJ2-3, with 13 bases that match TRBD2. V lost 5 bases, J lost 3 bases, and 5 bases stayed unmatched. The germline V gene has CDR1 SEHNR and CDR2 FQNEAQ (reference sequence). The CDR3 has 16 amino acids. CDR3 sequence: CASSAVGLAGTDTQYF. The CDR3 DNA reads TGTGCCAGCAGCGCAGTGGGACTAGCGGGAACAGATACGCAGTATTTT.

The chain carries TRBV9 and TRBJ1-2; perhaps TRBD1 as D (5 bases). The CDR3 has 14 residues. Trimming took 0 bases from V and 4 from J, leaving 10 bases between them. Looked up from germline, CDR1 is SGDLS and CDR2 is YYNGEE. CDR3 bases: TGTGCCAGCAGCGTAGCCCACGGGGGCTATGGCTACACCTTC. Protein sequence: CASSVAHGGYGYTF. Variable domain in full (rest from reference TRBV9 and TRBJ1-2): DSGVTQTPKHLITATGQRVTLRCSPRSGDLSVYWYQQSLDQGLQFLIQYYNGEERAKGNILERFSAQQFPDLHSELNLSSLELGDSALYFCASSVAHGGYGYTFGSGTRLTVV.

This clone was counted a single time. The rearrangement uses TRBV2 and TRBJ1-1; possibly TRBD1 for D (5 bases). V was shortened by 6 bases and J by 5 bases, with 16 bases between the two germline ends. Germline V lookup: CDR1 SNHLY, CDR2 FYNNEI. This CDR3 has 14 amino acids. CDR3 sequence: CASSPSLRGTEAFF. CDR3 nucleotide sequence: TGTGCCAGCAGCCCTTCTTTAAGGGGAACTGAAGCTTTCTTT.

The V and J genes are TRBV5-1 and TRBJ1-6, with 7 bases lining up with TRBD1. Germline V gene data show CDR1 as SGHRS and CDR2 as YFSETQ. With 6 bases clipped from V and 0 bases from J, the junction kept 3 bases outside the gene matches. The CDR3 is 15 amino acids. In DNA, the CDR3 is TGCGCCAGCACGACAGGGAGCTCCTATAATTCACCCCTCCACTTT. Translated: CASTTGSSYNSPLHF.

V and J are TRBV19 and TRBJ2-5; D gene unclear. The germline gives CDR1 LNHDA, CDR2 SQIVND (reference sequence). The CDR3 has 14 amino acids. The V end lost 0 bases, the J end lost 4 bases, and 9 bases lay between the germline ends. Here the CDR3 DNA reads TGTGCCAGTAGTATAGATGACACGGGAGAGACCCAGTACTTC. Translation: CASSIDDTGETQYF.

V and J are TRBV28 and TRBJ2-7; the D gene could be TRBD1 or TRBD2 (5 bases each). The CDR3 extends over 13 amino acids. The V gene's germline CDR1 is MDHEN and CDR2 SYDVKM. Between the trimmed V and J ends, which lost 5 bases and 4 bases, there was a span of 12 bases. The CDR3 DNA follows: TGTGCCAGCAGTCCGGGGCCCTCTTACGAGCAGTACTTC. This sequence encodes CASSPGPSYEQYF.

J is TRBJ2-7 and V is TRBV6-5; tentative D call: TRBD2 (6 bases). Trimming shortened V by 2 bases and J by 4 bases, and 15 bases separated the two germline ends. Germline-derived CDR1 and CDR2 are MNHEY and SVGAGI. This CDR3 is 15 amino acids long. CDR3 protein: CASSYGASERYEQYF. In nucleotides, the CDR3 is TGTGCCAGCAGTTACGGGGCTAGCGAAAGATACGAGCAGTACTTC.

The CDR3 coding sequence is TGTGCCAGCAGGCCGGGACAGGGGTCTAACTATGGCTACACCTTC. Encoded protein: CASRPGQGSNYGYTF. This chain uses TRBV2 with TRBJ1-2, with 10 bases matching TRBD1. This CDR3 has 15 amino acids. Germline CDR1 reads SNHLY; CDR2 reads FYNNEI. V shed 6 bases and J 0 bases; nucleotides not matched to a gene: 4.

The rearrangement links TRBV7-6 to TRBJ2-5, with 7 bases identical to TRBD2. V dropped 0 bases and J dropped 3; count of bases not matched to a gene: 7. The CDR3 loop spans 16 amino acids. Germline V gene sequence: CDR1 SGHVS, CDR2 FNYEAQ. The CDR3 protein is CASSLAGSGGKETQYF. In DNA, the CDR3 is TGTGCCAGCAGCTTAGCAGGGTCGGGGGGAAAAGAGACCCAGTACTTC.

The chain employs TRBV6-4 and TRBJ1-1; D is uncertain. Germline CDR1 reads MRHNA; CDR2 reads SNTAGT. The CDR3 sequence is 15 residues long. V lost 7 bases and J 0 bases, leaving 15 bases between the germline ends. The CDR3 nucleotides read TGTGCCAGCACCCTCCGCAACAGTTTGAACACTGAAGCTTTCTTT. It yields the protein CASTLRNSLNTEAFF.

The V gene is TRBV19, the J gene TRBJ2-6; tentative D call: TRBD2 (6 bases). V gave up 8 bases and J gave up 2 bases, with 10 bases separating them. Germline CDR1 reads LNHDA; CDR2 reads SQIVND (reference sequence). This CDR3 comprises 14 residues. CDR3 sequence (DNA): TGTGCCAGTCGCTGGGAGGCTGGGGCCAACGTCCTGACTTTC. It encodes CASRWEAGANVLTF.